This TCR beta chain was observed in a study of T cell repertoires in cytomegalovirus infection. About the study: CMV infection together with matching HLA type was indicated by public TCR beta signatures. Study-wide results and caveats: Cumulative public TCR beta family frequency identified CMV carriers with the relevant HLA. The ex vivo response showed dominance by HLA-C-restricted CMV-specific TCR beta clonotypes.

TCRdb used MiXCR to reprocess the reads, holding one entry per CDR3 protein. The profile covers about half a million distinct CDR3 sequences, with 30% to 40% appearing a single time and about a sixth taken by the ten largest. Notes on this clonotype: The antigen is unknown.

The sample was cultured PBMCs, taken from culture after CMV antigen stimulation. The clonotype originates from a human donor in good health (CMV status not recorded). Some clones in this sample may be carry-over from other donors' samples.

The CDR3 DNA reads as TGTGCCAGCAGAACGGACAGGGTGGTGTATTACGAGCAGTACTTC. It specifies CASRTDRVVYYEQYF. This rearrangement joins TRBV6-2 or TRBV6-3 to TRBJ2-7; 8 bases agree with TRBD1. The V segment lost 6 bases and the J segment 4 bases; nucleotides outside the gene matches: 11. The length of the CDR3 is 15 residues. Germline V gene data show CDR1 as MNHEY and CDR2 as SVGEGT.